This TCR beta chain derives from a study of beta chain features in type 1 diabetes. Study results and caveats: The study found that naive, central memory and Treg TCRB repertoires appeared more similar in patients than in healthy donors. Resolution of whether HLA type affects TCRB rearrangement was not achieved here.

Turning to this clone: Its antigen is unknown.

Expressed TCRB transcripts were sequenced, since all the RNA that had been isolated was reverse transcribed. Assay used: immunoSEQ multiplex PCR; TCRdb lists only in-frame clones, some missing. In the table there are under 150,000 clones, 48% of which are singletons. The source of this sequence is a man aged 18 to 30 in good health. Material: Tregs from blood.

The CDR3 DNA sequence: TGTGCCAGCAGCGTACAGGTTGGGGATTACTATGGCTACACCTTC. This sequence encodes CASSVQVGDYYGYTF. The chain recombines TRBV7-2 with TRBJ1-2; TRBD1 might be the D (5 bases). CDR3 size: 15 residues. Germline CDR1 reads SGHTA; CDR2 reads FQGNSA. Between the trimmed V and J ends, which lost 5 bases and 3 bases, there was a span of 16 bases.